The sequence of this T cell receptor beta chain was determined in a study of PD-L1 blockade in urothelial cancer. The wider study: Before enrollment, 0 to 3 chemotherapy regimens had been given to patients. General study findings and limits: In blood sampled pretreatment, TCR clonality below the median predicted better survival.

Assay used: immunoSEQ multiplex PCR; TCRdb lists only in-frame clones, some missing. The table has more than 90,000 clones, around nine tenths seen once; the top ten hold about 2%. To note about this clone: Its specificity is unknown.

Time point: pretreatment peripheral blood. Trimming pared 6 bases from V and 5 bases from J, leaving 19 bases between. Germline values: CDR1 LNHDA, CDR2 SQIVND (reference sequence). The CDR3 is made up of 16 amino acids. This TCR derives from a man aged 55 to 70 with urothelial cancer. The gene calls are TRBV19 and TRBJ1-4; possible D gene TRBD1, 6 bases. This specimen was PBMCs, taken around atezolizumab (anti-PD-L1) treatment. In nucleotides, the CDR3 is TGTGCCAGTAGCTACAACAGGGTAATGGGAAATGAAAAACTGTTTTTT. This codes for CASSYNRVMGNEKLFF.